This T cell receptor (beta chain) was captured in a study of T cells in localized non-small cell lung cancer. Study-wide points: Appearing in adjacent lung were a median approximately 50 of the top 100 tumor clones. Patients showing higher blood T cell density tended to see longer overall survival.

Germline-derived CDR1 and CDR2 are SGHAT and FQNNGV. The CDR3 covers 15 residues. The germline V and J ends were trimmed by 5 bases and 3 bases, with 13 bases remaining between them. This clone came up once. Its antigen is currently unknown. Assay: immunoSEQ multiplex PCR; the TCRdb copy retains only in-frame clones and omits some. The sample shows under 20,000 clones, roughly four fifths of them seen only once. Source: peripheral blood, taken before any cancer treatment. This TCR was sampled from a female donor over 55 with stage I lung adenocarcinoma. V and J are TRBV11-2 and TRBJ2-2; D may be TRBD1 (5 bases). The CDR3 here is CASSVSGQHTGELFF. In DNA form, the CDR3 reads TGTGCCAGCAGCGTCTCCGGACAACACACCGGGGAGCTGTTTTTT.